This T cell receptor (beta chain) originates from a study of blood T cell repertoires in COVID-19. Across the whole study: The United States, Italy and Spain provided the acute and convalescent COVID-19 samples.

This clone has only a few counts. Each participant's cohort was designated according to participant-reported clinical history. Assay: immunoSEQ multiplex PCR; the TCRdb copy retains only in-frame clones and omits some. This table has around 500,000 clones, approximately 86% appearing once. Germline V gene lookup returns CDR1 ENHRY and CDR2 SYGVKD. The CDR3 contains 15 residues. The J segment lost 6 bases and the V segment lost 2 bases, leaving 9 bases of the junction unmatched. The sequenced material came from PBMCs or T cells enriched from blood (not recorded which). This rearrangement joins TRBV10-3 to TRBJ1-2; 7 bases map to TRBD1. This receptor was obtained from a woman in her sixties who had recovered from COVID-19. The CDR3 here is CAISETPTGNHGYTF. CDR3 sequence (DNA): TGTGCCATCAGTGAGACCCCGACAGGGAACCATGGCTACACCTTC.